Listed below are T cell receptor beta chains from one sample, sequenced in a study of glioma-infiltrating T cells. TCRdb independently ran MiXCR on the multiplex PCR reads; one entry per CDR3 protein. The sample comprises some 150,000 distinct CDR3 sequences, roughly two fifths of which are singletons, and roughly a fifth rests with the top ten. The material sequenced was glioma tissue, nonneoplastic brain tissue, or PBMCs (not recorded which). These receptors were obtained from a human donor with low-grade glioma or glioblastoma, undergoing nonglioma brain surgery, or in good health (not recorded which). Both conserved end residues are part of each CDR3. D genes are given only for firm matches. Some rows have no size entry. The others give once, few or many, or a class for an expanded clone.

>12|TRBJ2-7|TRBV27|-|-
CASSLLGREQYF
TGTGCCAGCAGTTTACTCGGGCGCGAGCAGTACTTC
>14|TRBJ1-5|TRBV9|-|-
CASSSGWGNQPQHF
TGTGCCAGCAGCTCAGGCTGGGGCAATCAGCCCCAGCATTTT
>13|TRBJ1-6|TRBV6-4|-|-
CASSDGQNSPLHF
TGTGCCAGCAGTGACGGACAAAATTCACCCCTCCACTTT
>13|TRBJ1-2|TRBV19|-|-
CASSMADNYGYTF
TGTGCCAGTAGTATGGCGGATAACTATGGCTACACCTTC
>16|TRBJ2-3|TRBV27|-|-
CASGRGDTRSTDTQYF
TGTGCCAGCGGTAGGGGAGACACCCGGAGCACAGATACGCAGTATTTT
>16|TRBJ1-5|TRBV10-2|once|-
CASSESPGNSNQSQHF
TGCGCCAGCAGTGAGTCGCCGGGGAACAGCAATCAGTCCCAGCATTTT
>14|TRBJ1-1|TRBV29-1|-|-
CSVEKTRGDTEAFF
TGCAGCGTTGAAAAAACTCGCGGGGACACTGAAGCTTTCTTT
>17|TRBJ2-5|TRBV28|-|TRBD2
CASSLPPSGGRGKTQYF
TGTGCCAGCAGTTTACCCCCTAGCGGGGGTAGAGGAAAGACCCAGTACTTC
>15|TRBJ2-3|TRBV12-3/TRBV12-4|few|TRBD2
CASRPSGRKTDTQYF
TGTGCCAGCAGACCTAGCGGGAGAAAGACAGATACGCAGTATTTT
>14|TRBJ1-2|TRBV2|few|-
CASNLLGPVGGYTF
TGTGCCAGCAACCTCCTGGGGCCAGTGGGTGGCTACACCTTC
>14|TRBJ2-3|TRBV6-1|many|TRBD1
CASHGKGAGDTQYF
TGTGCCAGCCACGGGAAGGGGGCGGGAGATACGCAGTATTTT
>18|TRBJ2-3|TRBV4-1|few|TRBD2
CASSQDRSSGGLTDTQYF
TGCGCCAGCAGCCAAGATAGGTCTAGCGGGGGCCTGACAGATACGCAGTATTTT
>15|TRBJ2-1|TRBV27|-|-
CASSLRAGSMNEQFF
TGTGCCAGCAGTTTACGGGCAGGGAGTATGAATGAGCAGTTCTTC
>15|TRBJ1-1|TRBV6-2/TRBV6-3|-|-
CAINPRGPEYTEAFF
TGTGCCATCAACCCTCGGGGTCCGGAATACACTGAAGCTTTCTTT
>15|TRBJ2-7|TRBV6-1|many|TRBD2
CATDGRREGRNEQYF
TGTGCCACCGATGGGCGGCGGGAGGGCCGAAACGAGCAGTACTTC
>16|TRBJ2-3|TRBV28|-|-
CASSLHRLDSTDTQYF
TGTGCCAGCAGTTTGCACCGGCTGGACAGCACAGATACGCAGTATTTT
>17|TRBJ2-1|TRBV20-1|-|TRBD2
CSARDITSGRSFSEQFF
TGCAGTGCTAGAGATATCACTAGCGGGAGGAGCTTTAGTGAGCAGTTCTTC
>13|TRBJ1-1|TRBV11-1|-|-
CASSRNRNTEAFF
TGTGCCAGCAGCCGAAACAGGAACACTGAAGCTTTCTTT
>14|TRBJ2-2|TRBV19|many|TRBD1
CASSRGQDTGELFF
TGTGCCAGTAGCCGAGGACAGGACACCGGGGAGCTGTTTTTT
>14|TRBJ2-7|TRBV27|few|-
CASSWTASSYEQYF
TGTGCCAGCAGTTGGACAGCGAGCTCCTACGAGCAGTACTTC
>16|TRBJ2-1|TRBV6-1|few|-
CASSIQLVSSYNEQFF
TGTGCCAGCAGTATCCAACTAGTAAGCTCCTACAATGAGCAGTTCTTC
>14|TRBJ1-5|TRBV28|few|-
CASSQGRDNQPQHF
TGTGCCAGCAGCCAGGGACGGGACAATCAGCCCCAGCATTTT
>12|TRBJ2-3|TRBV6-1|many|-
CASRRGADTQYF
TGTGCCAGCAGGCGTGGGGCAGATACGCAGTATTTT
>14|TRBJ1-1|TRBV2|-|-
CASSLTRPDPGAFF
TGTGCCAGCAGTCTCACCCGGCCGGACCCGGGAGCTTTCTTT
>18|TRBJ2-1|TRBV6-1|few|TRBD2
CASSSRTSGTSSYNEQFF
TGTGCCAGCAGTTCAAGGACTAGCGGGACTAGCTCCTACAATGAGCAGTTCTTC
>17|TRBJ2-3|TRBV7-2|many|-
CASSLANSWGVPDTQYF
TGTGCCAGCAGCTTAGCGAACTCCTGGGGGGTCCCAGATACGCAGTATTTT
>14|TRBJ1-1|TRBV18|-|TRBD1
CASADREDYTEAFF
TGTGCCAGCGCCGACAGGGAAGATTACACTGAAGCTTTCTTT
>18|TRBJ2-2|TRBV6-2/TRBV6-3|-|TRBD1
CASSYSSEDRLNTGELFF
TGTGCCAGCAGTTACTCTAGCGAGGACAGGCTTAACACCGGGGAGCTGTTTTTT
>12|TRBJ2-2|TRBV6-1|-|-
CASKRDPGELFF
TGTGCCAGCAAAAGGGATCCCGGGGAGCTGTTTTTT
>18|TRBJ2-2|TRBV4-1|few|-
CASSQALRGFEDTGELFF
TGCGCCAGCAGCCAAGCCCTTAGGGGGTTCGAAGACACCGGGGAGCTGTTTTTT
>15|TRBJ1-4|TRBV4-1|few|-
CASSRRGTTNEKLFF
TGCGCCAGCAGCCGGAGGGGGACAACTAATGAAAAACTGTTTTTT
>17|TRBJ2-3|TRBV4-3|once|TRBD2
CASSQEGLAGELDTQYF
TGCGCCAGCAGCCAAGAGGGGCTAGCGGGAGAATTAGATACGCAGTATTTT
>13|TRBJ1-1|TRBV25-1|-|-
CASSKGGNPEAFF
TGTGCCAGCAGCAAGGGGGGAAACCCTGAAGCTTTCTTT
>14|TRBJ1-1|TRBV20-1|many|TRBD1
CSPQGQGYSTEAFF
TGCAGTCCCCAGGGACAGGGATATAGCACTGAAGCTTTCTTT
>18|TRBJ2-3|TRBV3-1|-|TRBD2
CASSQGLAGVRRADTQYF
TGTGCCAGCAGCCAAGGGCTAGCGGGAGTTCGTCGCGCAGATACGCAGTATTTT
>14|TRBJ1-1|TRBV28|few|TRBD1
CASSFRTGVLGTFF
TGTGCCAGCAGTTTTAGGACAGGGGTTTTAGGTACTTTCTTT
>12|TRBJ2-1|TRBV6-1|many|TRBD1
CASRRQGNEQFF
TGTGCCAGCAGAAGACAGGGCAATGAGCAGTTCTTC
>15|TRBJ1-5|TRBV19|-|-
CASSIRGSSNQPQHF
TGTGCCAGTAGTATCCGAGGTTCCAGCAATCAGCCCCAGCATTTT
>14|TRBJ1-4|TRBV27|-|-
CAGRLNRVREKLFF
TGTGCCGGACGATTGAACAGGGTTAGGGAAAAACTGTTTTTT
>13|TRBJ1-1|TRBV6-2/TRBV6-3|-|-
CASSLGQGWEAFF
TGTGCCAGCAGTTTGGGCCAGGGTTGGGAAGCTTTCTTT
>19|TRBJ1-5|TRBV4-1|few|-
CASSQGPAETLTGNQPQHF
TGCGCCAGCAGCCAAGGCCCAGCGGAGACTTTGACAGGCAATCAGCCCCAGCATTTT
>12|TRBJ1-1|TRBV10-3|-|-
CAISEGKVEAFF
TGTGCCATCAGTGAGGGAAAGGTTGAAGCTTTCTTT
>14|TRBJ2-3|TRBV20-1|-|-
CRASGTGRADTQYF
TGCCGTGCTAGCGGGACAGGGCGCGCAGATACGCAGTATTTT
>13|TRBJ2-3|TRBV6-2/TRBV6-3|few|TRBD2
CASKWGGSDTQYF
TGTGCCAGCAAATGGGGGGGGTCGGATACGCAGTATTTT
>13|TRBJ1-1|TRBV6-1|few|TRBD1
CASTPRTGGEAFF
TGTGCCAGCACCCCCCGGACAGGGGGTGAAGCTTTCTTT
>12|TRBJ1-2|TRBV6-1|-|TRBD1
CASSTGGVGYTF
TGTGCCAGCAGTACAGGGGGCGTCGGCTACACCTTC
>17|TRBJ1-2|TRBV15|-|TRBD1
CATSVGQGIYWSDGYTF
TGTGCCACCAGCGTCGGACAGGGAATATATTGGAGTGATGGCTACACCTTC
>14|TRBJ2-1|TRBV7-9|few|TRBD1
CASGGQASYNEQFF
TGTGCCAGCGGAGGACAGGCTTCCTACAATGAGCAGTTCTTC